Sequencing of this T cell receptor (beta chain) was carried out in a study of T cells in Graves' hyperthyroidism and ophthalmopathy. Overall study: Any treatment followed the collection of peripheral blood at initial diagnosis.

This clonotype was picked up many times. TCR beta CDR3 regions were amplified from RNA. TCR CDR3 regions were first amplified by RT-PCR with HTBI primers. TCRdb ran MiXCR on the multiplex PCR reads and lists one entry per CDR3 protein. The sample includes about 610,000 distinct CDR3 sequences, roughly 15% of them seen just once. The origin of this receptor is a woman aged 35 to 49 with Graves' ophthalmopathy. Sequenced material: blood.

The CDR3, as DNA: TGCAGCGTTGAAACGGACCGGTACGAGCAGTACTTC. Amino acid sequence: CSVETDRYEQYF. The genes are TRBV29-1 and TRBJ2-7; D not certain. There are 12 residues in the CDR3. V was pared by 2 bases and J by 4 bases, with 9 bases between. The germline V gene encodes CDR1 SQVTM and CDR2 ANQGSEA.